A selection of T cell receptor beta chains follows, all from one sample in a study of metastatic and nonmetastatic thyroid tumors. TCRdb re-analyzed the PCR reads through MiXCR. The sample yields some 83,000 clones, around an eighth seen once. The sequenced material came from tumor tissue. These TCRs come from a female donor with papillary thyroid cancer or a benign thyroid nodule (not recorded which). Some clones in this sample may be carry-over from other donors' samples. Each CDR3 is given with its conserved first and last residue. Some rows mark clone size as missing; the rest say once, few, many or name a class of expanded clone.

j_call clone_size v_call cdr3_aa
TRBJ2-5 many TRBV6-2/TRBV6-3 CASHGRSQETQYF
TRBJ1-1 many TRBV15 CATSRVKGFNTEAFF
TRBJ2-1 many TRBV19 CASKEGLADYNEQFF
TRBJ1-2 many TRBV4-1 CASSGWLDYGYTF
TRBJ2-1 many TRBV11-3 CASSLGPRQGMTYNEQFF
TRBJ1-3 NA TRBV7-8 CASTGDAAANTIYF
TRBJ1-2 many TRBV5-1 CASSLALRDGDGYTF
TRBJ2-5 many TRBV6-2/TRBV6-3 CASWQAGGRETQYF
TRBJ1-1 once TRBV18 CASSVIGEAFF
TRBJ1-6 NA TRBV20-1 CSAYKGLNSPLHF
TRBJ2-3 many TRBV9 CASSRPSSGYTDTQYF
TRBJ2-1 many TRBV10-1 CASSSAGGPHNEQFF
TRBJ1-2 NA TRBV4-1 CASSQEGTGRTHGYTF
TRBJ2-7 many TRBV11-3 CASSLVGGQDYEQYF
TRBJ2-1 NA TRBV18 CATRAGLNGYNEQFF
TRBJ2-2 many TRBV6-1 CASSPGTSGGTGELFF
TRBJ2-1 many TRBV19 CASRDLTYHEQFF
TRBJ2-3 many TRBV11-2 CASSPGLAERDTQYF
TRBJ2-2 many TRBV11-1 CASSRDPGQGDSGELFF
TRBJ1-4 many TRBV19 CASSIRGGEKLFF
TRBJ2-6 many TRBV19 CASSIGKGFISAGANVLTF
TRBJ2-2 many TRBV27 CASSFRGERTGELFF
TRBJ2-3 many TRBV20-1 CSARGLAGLDTQYF
TRBJ1-4 many TRBV6-5 CASSYSFPGASNEKLFF
TRBJ1-6 many TRBV5-5 CASSGLDSGLSPLHF
TRBJ2-2 many TRBV2 CASSDRSTGELFF
TRBJ1-5 many TRBV12-3/TRBV12-4 CASRGVGDSNQPQHF